The clone carrying this T cell receptor beta chain was recorded a few times. Antigen unknown. The CDR3 runs 18 residues. The germline CDR1 and CDR2 sequences are SGHTS and YDEGEE. After removal of 4 bases from V and 4 bases from J, the junction contained 18 bases not matched to a gene. Treatment was busulfan-fludarabine conditioning, a marrow graft, and cyclophosphamide on days +3 and +4. This specimen belongs to a study of T cells after posttransplantation cyclophosphamide. General observations from the study: TRB overlap between skin or GI tissue T cells and blood was limited. Donor-recipient repertoire similarity was low at 1-2 months, rising over year one. TRB clonality was highly associated with recipient CMV seropositivity and reactivation.

Sequencing was performed with immunoSEQ multiplex PCR; in TCRdb, only in-frame clones are kept and a portion is missing. Among around 40,000 clones listed, roughly 88% were seen once. The chain recombines TRBV5-8 with TRBJ2-7; the match to TRBD1 covers 9 bases. The sequence came from a male patient between 60 and 69 years old who received an allogeneic stem cell transplant from a related donor and was CMV-positive. The T cells may come from the graft donor. Specimen: PBMCs, collected about 60 days after allogeneic stem cell transplant with posttransplant cyclophosphamide. CDR3 protein: CASSRGNHRGRREYEQYF. DNA for the CDR3: TGTGCCAGCAGCCGTGGAAACCACAGGGGGCGGAGAGAATACGAGCAGTACTTC. The entire variable domain, with the rest obtained from reference TRBV5-8 and TRBJ2-7, is as follows: EAGVTQSPTHLIKTRGQQATLRCSPISGHTSVYWYQQALGLGLQFLLWYDEGEERNRGNFPPRFSGRQFPNYSSELNVNALELEDSALYLCASSRGNHRGRREYEQYFGPGTRLTVT.